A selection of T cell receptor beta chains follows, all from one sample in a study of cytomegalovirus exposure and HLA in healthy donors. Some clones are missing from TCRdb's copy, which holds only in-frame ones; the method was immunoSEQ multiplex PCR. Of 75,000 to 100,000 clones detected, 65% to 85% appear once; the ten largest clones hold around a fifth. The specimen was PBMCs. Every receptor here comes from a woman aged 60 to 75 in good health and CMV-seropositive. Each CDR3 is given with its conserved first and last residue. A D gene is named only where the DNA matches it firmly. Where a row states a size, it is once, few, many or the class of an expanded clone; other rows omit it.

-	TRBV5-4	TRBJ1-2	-	TGTGCCAGCAGTAAAGGGGGACCAATGGGGACGAGGCCCGGCTACACCTTC	CASSKGGPMGTRPGYTF
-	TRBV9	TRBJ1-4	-	TGTGCCAGCAGCGTAGGAATCCGTAGCCCTAATGAAAAACTGTTTTTT	CASSVGIRSPNEKLFF
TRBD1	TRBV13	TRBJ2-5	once	TGTGCCAGCAGCTTGGGACAGGGGCAGCAAGAGACCCAGTACTTC	CASSLGQGQQETQYF
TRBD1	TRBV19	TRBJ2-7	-	TGTGCCAGTAGCCCGGACAGGGGTTACGAGCAGTACTTC	CASSPDRGYEQYF
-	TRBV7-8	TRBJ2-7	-	TGTGCCAGCAGCCCGTCTTTCGGGACATTCAACGAGCAGTACTTC	CASSPSFGTFNEQYF
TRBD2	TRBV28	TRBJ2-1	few	TGTGCCAGCAGTGCCTTGACTAGCGGGTTGGTCTTC	CASSALTSGLVF
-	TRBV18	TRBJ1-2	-	TGTGCCAGCTCACCACTTGAGGACAGCCCATATGGCTACACCTTC	CASSPLEDSPYGYTF
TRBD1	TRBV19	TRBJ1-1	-	TGTGCCAGTAGACACACAGGGGGTATCACTGAAGCTTTCTTT	CASRHTGGITEAFF
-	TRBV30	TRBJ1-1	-	TGTGCCTGGAGAACAGGCTCCATGAACACTGAAGCTTTCTTT	CAWRTGSMNTEAFF
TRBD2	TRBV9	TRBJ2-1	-	TGTGCCAGCAGCGCTTTGTTGGGAGGGGAGACGGCTGAGCAGTTCTTC	CASSALLGGETAEQFF
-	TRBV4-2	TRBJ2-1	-	TGTGCCAGCAGCCAAGAAACAGCCAGCTCCTACAATGAGCAGTTCTTC	CASSQETASSYNEQFF
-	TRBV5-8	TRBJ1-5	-	TGTGCCAGCAGCTTGAGTTACCTAACGGGGCAGCCCCAGCATTTT	CASSLSYLTGQPQHF
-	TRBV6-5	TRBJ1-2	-	TGTGCCAGCGGATTTAGACAGATAGACTATGGCTACACCTTC	CASGFRQIDYGYTF
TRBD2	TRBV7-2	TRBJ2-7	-	TGTGCCAGCAGCTTTCTAGCGGGAGACCCCTACGAGCAGTACTTC	CASSFLAGDPYEQYF
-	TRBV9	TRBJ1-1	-	TGTGCCAGCAGTGAAGCTGGAGGTCTGGCTTTCTTT	CASSEAGGLAFF
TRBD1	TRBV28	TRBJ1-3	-	TGTGCCAGCGCCCAACAGGGGGCTAGAAACACCATATATTTT	CASAQQGARNTIYF
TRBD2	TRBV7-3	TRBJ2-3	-	TGTGCCAGCAGCTTAATCTCTAGGACTAGCGGAGTCCAGGGCACAGATACGCAGTATTTT	CASSLISRTSGVQGTDTQYF
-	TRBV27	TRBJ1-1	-	TGTGCCAGCAGTTTAGGTCGCGGAGAAGCTTTCTTT	CASSLGRGEAFF
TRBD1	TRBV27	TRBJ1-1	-	TGTGCCAGCAGGAGGGGGCTAGAGAGGACTGAAGCTTTCTTT	CASRRGLERTEAFF
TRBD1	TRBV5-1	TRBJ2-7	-	TGCGCCAGCAGCCCAGGGGGAATCTACGAGCAGTACTTC	CASSPGGIYEQYF
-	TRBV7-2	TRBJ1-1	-	TGTGCCAGCAGCCCTTGGGCAACAGCGAACACTGAAGCTTTCTTT	CASSPWATANTEAFF
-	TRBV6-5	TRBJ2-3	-	TGTGCCAGCAGTTACTCGACACAGGGACCGCAGTATTTT	CASSYSTQGPQYF
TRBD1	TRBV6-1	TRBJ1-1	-	TGTGCCAGCAGTGAGTTCAGAGGGGGCCGGACTGAAGCTTTCTTT	CASSEFRGGRTEAFF
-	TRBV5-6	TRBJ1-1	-	TGTGCCAGCAGCTCACTCAAAATGAACACTGAAGCTTTCTTT	CASSSLKMNTEAFF
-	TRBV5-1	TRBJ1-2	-	TGCGCCAGCAGCTTGACCGGCGGGAACTATGGCTACACCTTC	CASSLTGGNYGYTF
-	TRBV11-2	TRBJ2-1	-	TGTGCCAGTACGCGGGAAAGAAATGAGCAGTTCTTC	CASTRERNEQFF
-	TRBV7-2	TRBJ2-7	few	TGTGCCAGCGGGCTGCTATCCTACGAGCAGTACTTC	CASGLLSYEQYF
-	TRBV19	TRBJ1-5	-	TGTGCCAGTACCGGACAGAGCAATCAGCCCCAGCATTTT	CASTGQSNQPQHF
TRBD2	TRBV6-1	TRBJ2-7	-	TGTGCCAGCAGTGATCCTGCCACTAGCGGGATTGCCTACGAGCAGTACTTC	CASSDPATSGIAYEQYF
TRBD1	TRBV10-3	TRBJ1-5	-	TGTGCCACGAGGACAGGCGCCAATCAGCCCCAGCATTTT	CATRTGANQPQHF
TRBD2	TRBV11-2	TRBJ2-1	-	TGTGCCAGCAGACACAGCGGGAGGGCCTCCTACAATGAGCAGTTCTTC	CASRHSGRASYNEQFF
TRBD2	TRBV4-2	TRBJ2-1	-	TGTGCCAGCAGCCAAGAAGACCTGACTAGCGGGTACAATGAGCAGTTCTTC	CASSQEDLTSGYNEQFF
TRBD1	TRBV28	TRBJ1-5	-	TGTGCCAGCAGAGACGGGGGGGGACAGGGGAACTTAATCTGGAATCAGCCCCAGCATTTT	CASRDGGGQGNLIWNQPQHF
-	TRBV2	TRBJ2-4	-	TGTGCCAGCAACCGAGACAGGATAAACATTCAGTACTTC	CASNRDRINIQYF
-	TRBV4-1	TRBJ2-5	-	TGCGCCAGCAGCCAAGATCAGAACAGTCAAGAGACCCAGTACTTC	CASSQDQNSQETQYF
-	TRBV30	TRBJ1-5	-	TGTGCCTGGAGTGACAATAAATGGGCGGGAAATCAGCCCCAGCATTTT	CAWSDNKWAGNQPQHF
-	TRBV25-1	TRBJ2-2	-	TGTGCCAGCAGTGAATACTACACCGGGGAGCTGTTTTTT	CASSEYYTGELFF
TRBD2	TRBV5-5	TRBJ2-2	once	TGTGCCAGCAGCAACCTTACCGCGGGGGTCACCGGGGAGCTGTTTTTT	CASSNLTAGVTGELFF
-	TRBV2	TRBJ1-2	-	TGTGCCAGCAGTGACGGGGTTTCTGGCTACACCTTC	CASSDGVSGYTF
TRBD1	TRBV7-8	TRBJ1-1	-	TGTGCCAGCAGCCCTTACAGGGGGCGACAGGTTGAAGCTTTCTTT	CASSPYRGRQVEAFF